Each of the 25 T cell receptor beta chains below was sequenced from the same sample in a study of T-cell reconstitution after alpha-beta-depleted transplantation in children. Preparation of the TCRbeta library was carried out with unique molecular identifiers. TCRdb re-analysed the PCR reads in MiXCR, keeping a single row per CDR3 protein. This sample has hundreds of thousands of distinct CDR3 sequences, with around 17% found just once. The source material was PBMCs, mostly from graft donor cells, sampled 360 days after TCRalphabeta/CD19-depleted stem cell transplant. The receptors shown here come from a male patient younger than 18 who had a stem cell transplant for acute lymphoblastic leukemia, so the T cells may come from the graft donor.

The chain links TRBV18 to TRBJ2-5, with D tentatively TRBD1 or TRBD2 (5 bases each). The germline V gene encodes CDR1 KGHSH and CDR2 LQKENI. The CDR3 extends over 17 amino acids. Trimming took off 3 bases at V and 5 bases at J, with 22 bases between the two ends. The DNA of the CDR3 is TGTGCCAGCTCACCGGTATTTTTGGCAGGGACGTGGGAGACCCAGTACTTC. Its translation: CASSPVFLAGTWETQYF.

The V gene is TRBV14, the J gene TRBJ2-1, with 9 positions matching TRBD2. The CDR3 runs 13 residues. V lost 2 bases and J lost 14; bases outside the gene matches: 7. Germline-derived CDR1 and CDR2 are SGHDN and FVKESK. CDR3 region: CASSQLKWTSEFF. CDR3 DNA: TGTGCCAGCAGCCAATTAAAGTGGACTAGCGAGTTCTTC. Variable domain in full (rest from reference TRBV14 and TRBJ2-1): EAGVTQFPSHSVIEKGQTVTLRCDPISGHDNLYWYRRVMGKEIKFLLHFVKESKQDESGMPNNRFLAERTGGTYSTLKVQPAELEDSGVYFCASSQLKWTSEFFGPGTRLTVL.

The chain links TRBV3-1 to TRBJ2-5; maybe TRBD1 (5 bases). There are 16 residues in the CDR3. Trimming removed 0 bases at V and 2 bases at J, with 13 bases between. CDR1 is LGHDT, CDR2 YNNKEL, per germline (reference sequence). Here the CDR3 DNA reads TGTGCCAGCAGCCAAGAGCAGGGCTGGCTACAAGAGACCCAGTACTTC. Translated, it gives CASSQEQGWLQETQYF.

The sample holds a few counts of this clonotype. The chain links TRBV12-3 or TRBV12-4 to TRBJ1-1; perhaps TRBD1 as D (5 bases). CDR3 length: 17 amino acids. Trimming left V 2 bases short and J 6 bases short, with 22 bases between. CDR3 loop: CASSLNIDRPENPEAFF. Written as DNA, the CDR3 is TGTGCCAGCAGTTTAAATATCGACAGACCAGAAAATCCTGAAGCTTTCTTT.

V is TRBV9 and J is TRBJ2-2, with 7 positions matching TRBD2. The CDR3 length is 17 residues. After removal of 3 bases from V and 2 bases from J, the junction contained 10 bases not matched to a gene. Germline assignment: CDR1 SGDLS and CDR2 YYNGEE. The CDR3 sequence: CASSERDVALNTGELFF. In nucleotides, the CDR3 is TGTGCCAGCAGCGAGCGGGATGTGGCCTTAAACACCGGGGAGCTGTTTTTT.

This clonotype showed up just a few times. J is TRBJ2-7 and V is TRBV12-3 or TRBV12-4; 8 nucleotides line up with TRBD2. V dropped 5 bases and J dropped 4; count of bases not matched to a gene: 10. The CDR3 covers 15 residues. CDR3 region: CASSPRGGAWYEQYF. CDR3 in DNA: TGTGCCAGCAGTCCCCGGGGGGGGGCCTGGTACGAGCAGTACTTC.

This clonotype was found a few times. The chain uses TRBV4-1 and TRBJ2-2; D uncertain. V was clipped by 4 bases and J by 3 bases, with 18 bases between them. Germline V gene data show CDR1 as MGHRA and CDR2 as YSYEKL. The CDR3 is 17 amino acids. CDR3 in amino acids: CASSPYYGQSYTGELFF. CDR3 nucleotide sequence: TGCGCCAGCAGCCCTTATTACGGGCAGTCTTACACCGGGGAGCTGTTTTTT.

This clonotype was observed a few times. The V gene is TRBV7-3, the J gene TRBJ2-7, with 8 bases aligning to TRBD2. CDR3 size: 15 residues. V was pared by 5 bases and J by 4 bases, with 10 bases of the junction left unmatched. Per germline, CDR1 SGHTA and CDR2 FQGTGA. The CDR3 DNA reads as TGTGCCAGCAGCGTATCTAGCGGGCGAGTATACGAGCAGTACTTC. Its translation is CASSVSSGRVYEQYF. Full variable domain (remainder filled in from reference TRBV7-3 and TRBJ2-7): GAGVSQTPSNKVTEKGKYVELRCDPISGHTALYWYRQSLGQGPEFLIYFQGTGAADDSGLPNDRFFAVRPEGSVSTLKIQRTERGDSAVYLCASSVSSGRVYEQYFGPGTRLTVT.

The chain uses TRBV29-1 and TRBJ1-2; D is uncertain. Germline V CDR1 and CDR2: SQVTM, ANQGSEA. The V end was cut by 3 bases, the J end by 4 bases, with 12 bases between. The CDR3 consists of 13 residues. The CDR3 nucleotides read TGCAGCGTTGACTCTCCGGAAAGCTATGGCTACACCTTC. Its translation is CSVDSPESYGYTF.

This clonotype was counted between two and nine times. V usage is TRBV6-2 or TRBV6-3 and J usage is TRBJ2-5; 7 positions match TRBD2. CDR1 MNHEY and CDR2 SVGEGT come from the germline V gene. V lost 6 bases to trimming and J lost 0 bases; unmatched junction nucleotides: 13. This CDR3 is 17 amino acids long. The CDR3 is CASSPLASGLYQETQYF. The CDR3 DNA follows: TGTGCCAGCAGCCCCCTGGCTAGCGGACTTTACCAAGAGACCCAGTACTTC.

The chain is built from TRBV20-1 and TRBJ1-2; TRBD1 agrees at 7 bases. The trim removed 5 bases at V and 7 bases at J, leaving 10 bases unmatched. CDR1 and CDR2 from the germline V gene are DFQATT and SNEGSKA (reference sequence). The length of the CDR3 is 13 residues. CDR3 in amino acids: CSASGTVRFGYTF. The DNA for the CDR3 is TGCAGTGCTTCCGGGACAGTTAGATTTGGCTACACCTTC.

The table lists this clonotype with a few counts. The chain carries TRBV4-2 and TRBJ2-6, with D possibly matching TRBD1 (6 bases). Trimming took 4 bases from V and 0 from J, leaving 10 bases between them. Per the germline V gene, CDR1 is LGHNA and CDR2 is YNFKEQ. This CDR3 is 16 amino acids long. CDR3 nucleotides: TGTGCCAGCAGCCCTGGACAGCGCTCTGGGGCCAACGTCCTGACTTTC. Residues: CASSPGQRSGANVLTF.

This clonotype is a singleton in its sample. The chain links TRBV18 to TRBJ1-4; D uncertain. Germline V gene lookup returns CDR1 KGHSH and CDR2 LQKENI. The CDR3 sequence is 12 residues long. Trimming removed 6 bases from V and 8 bases from J, with 10 bases in between. The CDR3 DNA reads as TGTGCCAGCTCTCAGACACGGGAAAAACTGTTTTTT. This gives the protein CASSQTREKLFF.

The chain carries TRBV4-1 and TRBJ2-7; D gene uncertain. Per germline, CDR1 MGHRA and CDR2 YSYEKL. V was clipped by 0 bases and J by 3 bases, with 12 bases between them. CDR3 length: 15 residues. CDR3 region: CASSQDVGSFYEQYF. CDR3 in DNA: TGCGCCAGCAGCCAAGACGTGGGCTCTTTCTACGAGCAGTACTTC.

This clonotype was picked up a small number of times. The gene calls are TRBV20-1 and TRBJ2-3; TRBD2 matches 9 bases. The germline V gene has CDR1 DFQATT and CDR2 SNEGSKA (reference sequence). The length of the CDR3 is 14 residues. V was pared by 0 bases and J by 5 bases, with 3 bases of the junction left unmatched. The CDR3 is CSAREGGRGDTQYF. The CDR3 region has the DNA TGCAGTGCTAGAGAGGGCGGGAGGGGAGATACGCAGTATTTT.

This clonotype has just a few counts. The V and J genes are TRBV3-1 and TRBJ2-2; D may be TRBD1 or TRBD2 (6 bases each). Trimming took off 0 bases at V and 5 bases at J, with 16 bases between the two ends. This CDR3 has 17 residues. In germline, CDR1 is LGHDT, CDR2 YNNKEL (reference sequence). CDR3 protein: CASSQEGTGGGTGELFF. DNA for the CDR3: TGTGCCAGCAGCCAAGAAGGGACTGGAGGGGGAACCGGGGAGCTGTTTTTT.

Only a few counts were recorded for this clonotype. The rearrangement joins TRBV27 to TRBJ2-3; a weak D match, TRBD2 (5 bases). The CDR3 covers 14 residues. Trimming shortened V by 5 bases and J by 6 bases, and 15 bases separated the two germline ends. Germline CDR1 is MNHEY and CDR2 is SMNVEV (reference sequence). Here the CDR3 reads CASSGPGGTDTQYF. The CDR3 coding sequence is TGTGCCAGCAGTGGGCCAGGAGGTACGGATACGCAGTATTTT.

V is TRBV20-1 and J is TRBJ2-5; D assignment may be TRBD1 or TRBD2 (5 bases each). Germline loops: CDR1 DFQATT, CDR2 SNEGSKA (reference sequence). The CDR3 runs 13 residues. V lost 5 bases, J lost 2 bases, and 12 bases lay in between. The CDR3 is CSAGPGPQETQYF. In nucleotides, the CDR3 is TGCAGTGCTGGGCCGGGACCACAAGAGACCCAGTACTTC.

The chain joins TRBV20-1 to TRBJ2-7; the D is unclear. Germline V gene data show CDR1 as DFQATT and CDR2 as SNEGSKA (reference sequence). V lost 0 bases to trimming and J lost 3 bases, with 12 bases between them. The CDR3 covers 14 residues. CDR3 in amino acids: CSARDSQTIYEQYF. In DNA form, the CDR3 reads TGCAGTGCTAGAGACAGTCAAACAATCTACGAGCAGTACTTC.

This clonotype turned up a few times. The chain uses TRBV5-1 and TRBJ1-3, with D possibly being TRBD1 (5 bases). V lost 0 bases and J lost 0, with 10 bases in between. This CDR3 region has 16 residues. CDR1 SGHRS and CDR2 YFSETQ come from the germline V gene. CDR3 amino acids: CASSLALGGSGNTIYF. The CDR3, as DNA: TGCGCCAGCAGCTTGGCTCTCGGGGGCTCTGGAAACACCATATATTTT.

This clonotype was seen only once. This chain connects TRBV5-1 to TRBJ2-7; TRBD2 matches 7 bases. The V segment lost 0 bases and the J segment 2 bases; nucleotides outside the gene matches: 5. In germline, CDR1 is SGHRS, CDR2 YFSETQ. This CDR3 region has 15 residues. The CDR3 protein is CASSLEPSGAYEQYF. DNA of the CDR3: TGCGCCAGCAGCTTGGAGCCTAGCGGTGCCTACGAGCAGTACTTC.

This clonotype was detected a few times. V gene TRBV20-1 combines with J gene TRBJ2-3; D is perhaps TRBD1 (5 bases). The germline V gene encodes CDR1 DFQATT and CDR2 SNEGSKA (reference sequence). The CDR3 contains 15 residues. Between the trimmed V and J ends, which lost 0 bases and 5 bases, there was a span of 15 bases. The CDR3 coding sequence is TGCAGTGCTAGAGACCCAAACATTAGGGGAGATACGCAGTATTTT. It specifies CSARDPNIRGDTQYF.

This clonotype has a handful of counts. The J gene is TRBJ2-7, the V gene TRBV4-1; D gene ambiguous. CDR3 length: 15 amino acids. V dropped 2 bases and J dropped 0 bases, with 11 bases sitting between them. CDR1 is MGHRA and CDR2 is YSYEKL in the germline V gene. This chain's CDR3 is CASSQLHLTSYEQYF. In DNA, the CDR3 is TGCGCCAGCAGCCAACTTCACCTCACCTCCTACGAGCAGTACTTC.

V gene TRBV4-1 combines with J gene TRBJ2-7; D remains ambiguous. With 1 base removed from V and 5 bases from J, the gap between germline ends came to 24 bases. The germline CDR1 and CDR2 sequences are MGHRA and YSYEKL. CDR3 length equals 18 residues. Written as DNA, the CDR3 is TGCGCCAGCAGCCAAGGGTCCCCGACAAAAACCATGTTTCACGAGCAGTACTTC. It yields the protein CASSQGSPTKTMFHEQYF.

The genes are TRBV14 and TRBJ2-5; TRBD1 matches at 8 bases. The CDR3 totals 17 residues. The V gene's germline CDR1 is SGHDN and CDR2 FVKESK. Trimming took 4 bases from V and 7 from J; bases not matched to a gene: 17. CDR3 nucleotide sequence: TGTGCCAGCAGCCCCGCAGGGGGGACAGGAGTCAAGGCGACCCAGTACTTC. It yields the protein CASSPAGGTGVKATQYF.